The 3 T cell receptor beta chains below were found in one sample sequenced in a study of blood T cell repertoires in COVID-19. Profiling relied on immunoSEQ multiplex PCR, and the TCRdb table lists in-frame clones only, not all of them. The sample carries more than 60,000 clones, 75% to 95% recorded once. Sample: peripheral blood. Receptors were obtained from a human donor in a cohort sampled during active COVID-19.

The chain recombines TRBV27 with TRBJ1-4, with TRBD1 matching over 9 bases. The germline CDR1 and CDR2 sequences are MNHEY and SMNVEV (reference sequence). J gave up 8 bases and V 3 bases, and 7 bases lay outside the gene matches. The CDR3 covers 15 residues. The CDR3 reads CASSFVDRGGEKLFF. The CDR3 DNA sequence: TGTGCCAGCAGTTTTGTCGACAGGGGGGGAGAAAAACTGTTTTTT.

The rearrangement joins TRBV5-1 to TRBJ2-5, with 7 bases aligning to TRBD1. The junction had 1 base not matched to a gene; V was cut back by 0 bases and J by 2 bases. This CDR3 region has 14 residues. CDR1 is SGHRS, CDR2 YFSETQ, per germline. The CDR3 protein is CASSLAGQQETQYF. CDR3 DNA: TGCGCCAGCAGCTTGGCGGGACAGCAAGAGACCCAGTACTTC.

The rearrangement uses TRBV12-3 or TRBV12-4 and TRBJ2-1; D possibly corresponds to TRBD1 (6 bases). There are 12 residues in the CDR3. V lost 6 bases to trimming and J lost 10 bases, with 13 bases between them. CDR3 sequence (DNA): TGTGCCAGCAGCTTCCAGGGGTACGAGCAGTTCTTC. Translated, it gives CASSFQGYEQFF.